Given below is one T cell receptor (beta chain) in context. The antigen remains unidentified. The data are from a study of OX40 agonist ivuxolimab in advanced cancers. Across the whole study: Two patients with cutaneous melanoma and one with hepatocellular carcinoma, three in total, showed partial responses. Broader study findings: Among the lowest peripheral clonal expansion occurred in 0.1-3.0 mg/kg partial responders.

Germline CDR1 reads SGHNT; CDR2 reads YYREEE (reference sequence). The V and J ends lost 0 bases and 3 bases respectively, with 13 bases between them. The CDR3 covers 17 residues. Libraries were prepared by immunoSEQ multiplex PCR; TCRdb keeps only in-frame clonotypes and omits some of them. The data hold roughly 50,000 clones, with around four fifths observed a single time. This sample comprised CD4+ or CD8+ T cells sorted from blood, obtained in a trial of the OX40 agonist ivuxolimab. This rearrangement joins TRBV5-4 to TRBJ2-6; TRBD1 is a possible D gene (6 bases). The receptor was isolated from an adult with an advanced solid tumor such as melanoma, head and neck, liver or kidney cancer. The CDR3 sequence is CASSLVGGTDGANVLTF. Here the CDR3 DNA reads TGTGCCAGCAGCTTGGTTGGGGGCACGGATGGGGCCAACGTCCTGACTTTC.